Listed below are T cell receptor beta chains from one sample, sequenced in a study of cytotoxic CD8 clonotypes in ibrutinib-treated CLL. Clones were read by immunoSEQ multiplex PCR, and TCRdb kept only the in-frame ones, dropping some. The sample yields 100,000 to 150,000 clones, 75% to 90% seen once. The sample consisted of PBMCs, taken after 24 months of ibrutinib treatment. Receptors were obtained from a human donor with chronic lymphocytic leukemia. Both conserved end residues are part of each CDR3. A D gene is named only where the DNA matches it firmly. Some rows mark clone size as missing; the rest say once, few, many or name a class of expanded clone.

V	size	J	D	CDR3	DNA
TRBV9	NA	TRBJ2-1	NA	CASSVIEDEQFF	TGTGCCAGCAGCGTCATCGAGGATGAGCAGTTCTTC
TRBV7-8	NA	TRBJ2-7	TRBD2	CASRSLAGGPYEQYF	TGTGCCAGCAGATCACTAGCGGGAGGGCCGTACGAGCAGTACTTC
TRBV14	NA	TRBJ2-7	NA	CASSQDLSSYEQYF	TGTGCCAGCAGCCAAGATCTTAGTTCCTACGAGCAGTACTTC
TRBV9	NA	TRBJ2-7	TRBD2	CASSLLAGGTYEQYF	TGTGCCAGCAGCCTCCTAGCGGGAGGCACCTACGAGCAGTACTTC
TRBV15	NA	TRBJ2-1	NA	CATSRIVGAGNEQFF	TGTGCCACCAGCAGAATAGTGGGGGCGGGGAATGAGCAGTTCTTC
TRBV5-4	NA	TRBJ2-2	NA	CASSQDRTGELFF	TGTGCCAGCAGCCAGGATCGCACCGGGGAGCTGTTTTTT
TRBV2	NA	TRBJ2-7	NA	CASSGAPYEQYF	TGTGCCAGCAGCGGGGCTCCCTACGAGCAGTACTTC
TRBV23-1	NA	TRBJ1-2	NA	CASSQKRGYTF	TGCGCCAGCAGTCAAAAGAGAGGCTACACCTTC
TRBV5-5	NA	TRBJ2-7	NA	CASSWLQGDVEQYF	TGTGCCAGCAGCTGGTTGCAGGGCGATGTTGAGCAGTACTTC
TRBV5-4	NA	TRBJ2-4	NA	CASTTRGGSGNIQYF	TGTGCCAGCACCACTCGTGGGGGTTCAGGAAACATTCAGTACTTC
TRBV6-1	NA	TRBJ1-4	NA	CASVSVGGRVEKLFF	TGTGCCAGCGTGTCCGTTGGGGGGCGTGTTGAAAAACTGTTTTTT
TRBV29-1	NA	TRBJ1-1	NA	CSGDSGAGTEAFF	TGCAGCGGTGATTCTGGGGCCGGCACTGAAGCTTTCTTT
TRBV7-2	NA	TRBJ2-5	TRBD2	CASSGTSGTRSETQYF	TGTGCCAGCAGCGGGACTAGCGGCACAAGGTCGGAGACCCAGTACTTC
TRBV6-5	NA	TRBJ1-2	NA	CASSYSSGVEYGYTF	TGTGCCAGCAGTTACTCGTCGGGGGTCGAGTATGGCTACACCTTC
TRBV7-3	NA	TRBJ2-5	NA	CASRALEEETQYF	TGTGCCAGCCGCGCCTTAGAGGAGGAGACCCAGTACTTC
TRBV7-2	NA	TRBJ1-4	NA	CASSLQTGSQEKLFF	TGTGCCAGCAGCTTACAAACAGGGTCCCAGGAAAAACTGTTTTTT
TRBV15	NA	TRBJ2-5	NA	CATSSDNRVQETQYF	TGTGCCACCAGCAGCGATAACAGGGTTCAAGAGACCCAGTACTTC
TRBV18	NA	TRBJ2-7	NA	CASSPPGTQKTYEQYF	TGTGCCAGCTCACCACCGGGAACCCAGAAGACCTACGAGCAGTACTTC
TRBV7-6	NA	TRBJ2-1	NA	CASSSPTGFHEQFF	TGTGCCAGCAGCTCCCCCACAGGGTTCCATGAGCAGTTCTTC
TRBV28	few	TRBJ1-1	TRBD1	CASRSKGQGNTEAFF	TGTGCCAGCAGGTCAAAGGGACAGGGGAACACTGAAGCTTTCTTT
TRBV7-2	NA	TRBJ1-3	TRBD1	CASSLAGQSNTIYF	TGTGCCAGCAGCTTAGCGGGACAGTCGAACACCATATATTTT
TRBV7-3	NA	TRBJ2-2	NA	CASSLTGELFF	TGTGCCAGCAGCTTAACCGGGGAGCTGTTTTTT
TRBV4-3	NA	TRBJ2-4	NA	CASSHTYLAKNIQYF	TGCGCCAGCAGCCATACCTACCTAGCCAAAAACATTCAGTACTTC
TRBV28	NA	TRBJ1-4	NA	CASSLQGKLFF	TGTGCCAGCAGTCTACAGGGAAAACTGTTTTTT
TRBV28	NA	TRBJ2-6	NA	CASSSHSSGANVLTF	TGTGCCAGCAGTTCACACAGCTCTGGGGCCAACGTCCTGACTTTC
TRBV7-2	NA	TRBJ1-4	TRBD1	CASSFQGAFNEKLFF	TGTGCCAGCAGTTTCCAGGGGGCCTTTAATGAAAAACTGTTTTTT
TRBV19	NA	TRBJ2-2	NA	CASTNPNTGELFF	TGTGCCAGCACTAACCCCAACACCGGGGAGCTGTTTTTT
TRBV19	NA	TRBJ1-1	NA	CASSIPTFSEAFF	TGTGCCAGTAGTATCCCCACGTTTTCTGAAGCTTTCTTT
TRBV7-9	NA	TRBJ1-6	NA	CASSLEQSPLHF	TGTGCCAGCAGCTTGGAGCAATCACCCCTCCACTTT
TRBV7-2	NA	TRBJ1-1	NA	CASSLWVNTEAFF	TGTGCCAGCAGCTTATGGGTGAACACTGAAGCTTTCTTT
TRBV28	NA	TRBJ1-2	NA	CASTEGGARPDYGYTF	TGTGCCAGCACCGAGGGGGGGGCCAGGCCGGACTATGGCTACACCTTC
TRBV7-2	NA	TRBJ1-4	NA	CASSPQRGEVFF	TGTGCCAGCAGCCCCCAACGGGGGGAAGTGTTTTTT
TRBV10-1	NA	TRBJ1-1	NA	CASLAGYF	TGCGCCAGCCTGGCTGGTTACTTT
TRBV27	NA	TRBJ1-5	TRBD1	CASSLQGGPQHF	TGTGCCAGCAGTTTACAGGGGGGGCCCCAGCATTTT
TRBV5-4	NA	TRBJ2-2	TRBD2	CASSSGTSTLNTGELFF	TGTGCCAGCAGCTCCGGGACTAGCACCTTGAACACCGGGGAGCTGTTTTTT
TRBV19	NA	TRBJ1-5	NA	CASRSPGQKNSNQPQHF	TGTGCCAGTAGGAGTCCGGGGCAGAAAAATAGCAATCAGCCCCAGCATTTT
TRBV7-9	NA	TRBJ1-6	NA	CASSSQGGLYNSPLHF	TGTGCCAGCAGCTCCCAAGGAGGTTTATATAATTCACCCCTCCACTTT
TRBV27	NA	TRBJ1-1	NA	CASTSLEWQNTEAFF	TGTGCCAGCACCTCACTCGAGTGGCAGAACACTGAAGCTTTCTTT
TRBV10-1	NA	TRBJ1-5	NA	CASASGPLGEQPQHF	TGCGCCAGCGCCTCGGGCCCGCTCGGGGAGCAGCCCCAGCATTTT
TRBV6-6	NA	TRBJ1-4	TRBD1	CASSKIQGAGEKLFF	TGTGCCAGCAGTAAAATACAGGGGGCCGGTGAAAAACTGTTTTTT
TRBV30	NA	TRBJ1-3	NA	CAWSRSEANTIYF	TGTGCCTGGAGTAGGAGTGAGGCCAACACCATATATTTT
TRBV28	NA	TRBJ1-3	TRBD1	CASSSNRGTGNTIYF	TGTGCCAGCAGTTCCAACAGGGGGACTGGAAACACCATATATTTT
TRBV10-1	NA	TRBJ2-1	NA	CVLKRSCCSYNEQFF	TGCGTCCTAAAGCGAAGCTGTTGCTCCTACAATGAGCAGTTCTTC
TRBV18	NA	TRBJ1-2	NA	CASSPSAGVGDGYTF	TGTGCCAGCTCACCCTCCGCCGGGGTGGGGGATGGCTACACCTTC
TRBV11-3	NA	TRBJ2-1	NA	CASSLGVLNEQFF	TGTGCCAGCAGCTTAGGGGTCCTCAATGAGCAGTTCTTC
TRBV6-1	NA	TRBJ1-2	TRBD1	CASHIKTGGYGYTF	TGTGCCAGCCATATTAAGACAGGGGGCTATGGCTACACCTTC
TRBV27	NA	TRBJ2-3	NA	CASSATGSTDTQYF	TGTGCCAGCAGTGCGACCGGAAGCACAGATACGCAGTATTTT
TRBV18	NA	TRBJ1-2	NA	CASSPGTTDNYGYTF	TGTGCCAGCTCCCCCGGGACGACCGATAACTATGGCTACACCTTC
TRBV4-3	once	TRBJ1-4	NA	CASSQDRGARKLFF	TGCGCCAGCAGCCAAGACCGGGGCGCAAGAAAACTGTTTTTT
TRBV18	once	TRBJ2-3	TRBD1	CASLRGQGVKASTDTQYF	TGTGCCAGCCTCCGAGGACAGGGGGTTAAGGCTAGCACAGATACGCAGTATTTT
TRBV5-6	NA	TRBJ1-2	NA	CASSLVFGGHYYGYTF	TGTGCCAGCAGCTTGGTTTTTGGGGGACACTACTATGGCTACACCTTC
TRBV11-3	NA	TRBJ2-2	NA	CASSGRRLGTGELFF	TGTGCCAGCAGCGGGAGACGCCTGGGTACCGGGGAGCTGTTTTTT